The present T cell receptor (beta chain) was sequenced within a study of blood T cell repertoires in COVID-19. Looking at the study overall: From T cells, B-cell-depleted T cells, or PBMCs came the material, which was cDNA or gDNA.

TCRdb's table, derived via immunoSEQ multiplex PCR, lists solely in-frame clones and lacks some. The data hold under 350,000 clones, with about nine tenths observed a single time. This CDR3 has 14 residues. Germline CDR1 ENHRY, CDR2 SYGVKD. V lost 2 bases, J lost 4 bases, and 8 bases lay in between. A Seattle source enrolled patients during active infection and followed them longitudinally. The sequenced sample was peripheral blood. This TCR was sampled from a woman younger than 45 with COVID-19, enrolled during active disease. This sequence joins TRBV10-3 and TRBJ2-2, with D perhaps TRBD1 (6 bases). The CDR3 spells CAISETGLTGELFF. For the CDR3, the DNA is TGTGCCATCAGTGAGACAGGGCTCACCGGGGAGCTGTTTTTT.